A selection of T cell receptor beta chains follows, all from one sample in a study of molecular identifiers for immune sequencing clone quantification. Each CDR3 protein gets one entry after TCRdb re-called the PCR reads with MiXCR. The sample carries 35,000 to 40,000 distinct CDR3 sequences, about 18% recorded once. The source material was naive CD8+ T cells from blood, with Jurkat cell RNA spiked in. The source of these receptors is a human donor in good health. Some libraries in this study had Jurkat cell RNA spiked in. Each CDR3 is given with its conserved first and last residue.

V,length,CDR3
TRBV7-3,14,CASSADSMANEQFF
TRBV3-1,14,CASSQDVDSETQYF
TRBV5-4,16,CASSSVAGELVETQYF
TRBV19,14,CASSIEGVNQPQHF
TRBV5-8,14,CASSLVGGRETQYF
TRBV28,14,CASRITSGPDTQYF
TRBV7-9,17,CASSSALPHNGADTQYF
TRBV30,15,CAWSRTGGVGDTQYF
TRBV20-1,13,CSARTYIGLEQYF
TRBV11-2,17,CASSLVSFGPSTDTQYF
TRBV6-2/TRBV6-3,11,CASSLRHEQYF
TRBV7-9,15,CASSLEGSGNQPQHF
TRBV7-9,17,CASSFGQALPTNEKLFF
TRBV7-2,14,CASTTNRGTTEAFF
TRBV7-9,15,CASSLARGVQETQYF
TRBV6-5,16,CASSVDSGGPYNEQFF
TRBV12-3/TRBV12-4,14,CASSGGTGDYEQYF
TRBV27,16,CASSSNRDRSYNEQFF
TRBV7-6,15,CASSFLAGALHEQYF
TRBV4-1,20,CASSQVTLQVERQGLYEQYF
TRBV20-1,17,CSASNPRTGGAYQPQHF
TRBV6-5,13,CASSPTYTGELFF
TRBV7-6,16,CASSLFPREPEETQYF
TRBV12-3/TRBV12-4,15,CASSFKAGSYNEQFF
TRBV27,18,CAFDMGSGEDGSNQPQHF
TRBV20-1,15,CSARGDREIKDTQYF